This passage covers 13 T cell receptor beta chains from one sample sequenced in a study of blood T cell repertoires in COVID-19 (dated by TCRdb to between 2020 and 2021). The library was built by means of the immunoSEQ multiplex PCR assay. The table was pulled from immuneACCESS by TCRdb, which kept in-frame rearrangements only. Such tables lose some clones; where checked, under half of the loss comes from unresolved V genes, and the rest has no known cause. Here the sample has 110,000 or so clones; roughly 80% occur a single time. The ten largest account for under 3% of the sample. The sequenced sample consisted of peripheral blood. The receptor set was obtained from a man aged 45-65 years with acute or convalescent COVID-19.

The chain links TRBV27 to TRBJ1-1, with unresolved D. Trimming took off 3 bases at V and 5 bases at J, with 13 bases between the two ends. The CDR3 spans 14 residues. Germline CDR1 and CDR2: MNHEY and SMNVEV (reference sequence). The CDR3: CASSFRGWKTEAFF. The CDR3 nucleotides are TGTGCCAGCAGTTTTCGGGGATGGAAGACTGAAGCTTTCTTT.

The table lists this clone with a count of one. The chain employs TRBV4-1 and TRBJ1-5; D remains ambiguous. The CDR3 contains 13 residues. The germline V gene encodes CDR1 MGHRA and CDR2 YSYEKL. Trimming removed 4 bases at V and 6 bases at J, with 10 bases between. The CDR3 DNA reads as TGCGCCAGCAGCCCCGTCGGGAGTCAGCCCCAGCATTTT. Encoded protein: CASSPVGSQPQHF.

This clone was counted once. CDR3 residues: CASSLQGLNEKLFF. DNA of the CDR3: TGTGCCAGCAGTTTACAGGGGCTTAATGAAAAACTGTTTTTT. The chain carries TRBV28 and TRBJ1-4; tentatively, D is TRBD1 (6 bases). CDR1 is MDHEN and CDR2 is SYDVKM in the germline V gene. This CDR3 comprises 14 residues. V lost 2 bases to trimming and J lost 4 bases, with 8 bases between them. Based on the CDR3 plus reference TRBV28 and TRBJ1-4, the full variable domain is DVKVTQSSRYLVKRTGEKVFLECVQDMDHENMFWYRQDPGLGLRLIYFSYDVKMKEKGDIPEGYSVSREKKERFSLILESASTNQTSMYLCASSLQGLNEKLFFGSGTQLSVL.

This clone occurred once. The rearrangement links TRBV11-2 to TRBJ2-3; 9 nucleotides align to TRBD2. Trimming at V came to 5 bases and at J to 6 bases, leaving 9 bases not matched to a gene. This CDR3 contains 15 residues. The germline V gene encodes CDR1 SGHAT and CDR2 FQNNGV. CDR3 amino acids: CASSLRTSDYDTQYF. The CDR3 nucleotides are TGTGCCAGCAGCCTTCGGACTAGCGACTACGATACGCAGTATTTT. The full variable domain, rest sourced from reference TRBV11-2 and TRBJ2-3, is EAGVAQSPRYKIIEKRQSVAFWCNPISGHATLYWYQQILGQGPKLLIQFQNNGVVDDSQLPKDRFSAERLKGVDSTLKIQPAKLEDSAVYLCASSLRTSDYDTQYFGPGTRLTVL.

This clone has just a few counts. The identical CDR3 is also encoded by other nucleotide sequences in the sample. V usage is TRBV20-1 and J usage is TRBJ1-2, with D perhaps matching TRBD1 (6 bases). Trimming removed 6 bases from V and 3 bases from J, with 8 bases in between. The germline gives CDR1 DFQATT, CDR2 SNEGSKA (reference sequence). The CDR3 length is 11 residues. For the CDR3, the DNA is TGCAGTGCCCGGACAGACTATGGCTACACCTTC. The encoded protein is CSARTDYGYTF.

The V gene is TRBV19, the J gene TRBJ1-5; possible D gene TRBD1, 6 bases. V was cut by 4 bases and J by 2 bases, with 12 bases left in between. Germline V CDR1 and CDR2: LNHDA, SQIVND (reference sequence). This CDR3 contains 15 residues. The CDR3 protein is CASSSTGNGNQPQHF. CDR3 nucleotides: TGTGCCAGTAGTAGCACAGGGAATGGCAATCAGCCCCAGCATTTT.

The chain employs TRBV27 and TRBJ1-5; 7 bases are shared with TRBD1. This CDR3 is built from 14 residues. From germline, CDR1 is MNHEY and CDR2 SMNVEV (reference sequence). V lost 6 bases, J lost 3 bases, and 5 bases stayed unmatched. The CDR3 coding sequence is TGTGCCAGCAGCCCCGACAGGGTCAATCAGCCCCAGCATTTT. The encoded protein is CASSPDRVNQPQHF.

J is TRBJ2-7 and V is TRBV12-3 or TRBV12-4; D remains unclear. CDR3 length equals 12 residues. V was pared by 1 base and J by 4 bases, with 5 bases between. Here the CDR3 DNA reads TGTGCCAGCAGTTTAGGGGCTTACGAGCAGTACTTC. Protein: CASSLGAYEQYF.

The gene calls are TRBV7-8 and TRBJ2-7, with 8 bases aligning to TRBD2. CDR1 and CDR2 (germline): SGHVS, FQNEAQ. CDR3 length: 17 amino acids. V was clipped by 4 bases and J by 1 base; unmatched bases: 12. CDR3 loop: CASSSTRGGLSSYEQYF. CDR3 coding DNA: TGTGCCAGCAGCTCTACCCGGGGGGGGCTTTCATCCTACGAGCAGTACTTC.

The chain carries TRBV3-1 (or the pseudogene TRBV3-2) and TRBJ2-2, with TRBD2 identical over 10 bases. The J segment lost 2 bases and the V segment lost 4 bases, leaving 7 bases of the junction unmatched. Germline CDR1 and CDR2: LGHDT and YNNKEL (reference sequence). This CDR3 contains 17 residues. This chain's CDR3 is CASSPRTSGDNTGELFF. The DNA of the CDR3 is TGTGCCAGCAGCCCTCGGACTAGCGGTGATAACACCGGGGAGCTGTTTTTT.

This clone was detected only a few times. This sequence joins TRBV18 and TRBJ1-1; 7 nucleotides line up with TRBD1. The germline gives CDR1 KGHSH, CDR2 LQKENI. Trimming cost V 2 bases and J 1 base; bases outside gene matches: 7. This CDR3 contains 16 residues. CDR3 in amino acids: CASSPRQGVKNTEAFF. The CDR3 nucleotides read TGTGCCAGCTCACCAAGGCAGGGGGTGAAGAACACTGAAGCTTTCTTT.

This chain links TRBV11-3 with TRBJ2-1; D perhaps matches TRBD2 (6 bases). Trimming removed 1 base from V and 5 bases from J, with 18 bases in between. CDR3 length equals 17 residues. Germline values: CDR1 SGHNT, CDR2 YENEEA. CDR3 coding DNA: TGTGCCAGCAGCTTAGGTAGTAGAGGACTAACAAACAATGAGCAGTTCTTC. As protein: CASSLGSRGLTNNEQFF. The variable domain in full, completed from reference TRBV11-3 and TRBJ2-1, reads EAGVVQSPRYKIIEKKQPVAFWCNPISGHNTLYWYLQNLGQGPELLIRYENEEAVDDSQLPKDRFSAERLKGVDSTLKIQPAELGDSAVYLCASSLGSRGLTNNEQFFGPGTRLTVL.

The chain combines TRBV10-3 with TRBJ2-5; D might be TRBD2 (6 bases). CDR1 ENHRY and CDR2 SYGVKD come from the germline V gene. Trimming stripped 3 bases from V and 1 base from J, with 15 bases between. The CDR3 has 16 amino acids. Here the CDR3 reads CAISEGIRRGQETQYF. The CDR3 DNA sequence: TGTGCCATCAGTGAAGGAATCCGGAGGGGCCAAGAGACCCAGTACTTC.